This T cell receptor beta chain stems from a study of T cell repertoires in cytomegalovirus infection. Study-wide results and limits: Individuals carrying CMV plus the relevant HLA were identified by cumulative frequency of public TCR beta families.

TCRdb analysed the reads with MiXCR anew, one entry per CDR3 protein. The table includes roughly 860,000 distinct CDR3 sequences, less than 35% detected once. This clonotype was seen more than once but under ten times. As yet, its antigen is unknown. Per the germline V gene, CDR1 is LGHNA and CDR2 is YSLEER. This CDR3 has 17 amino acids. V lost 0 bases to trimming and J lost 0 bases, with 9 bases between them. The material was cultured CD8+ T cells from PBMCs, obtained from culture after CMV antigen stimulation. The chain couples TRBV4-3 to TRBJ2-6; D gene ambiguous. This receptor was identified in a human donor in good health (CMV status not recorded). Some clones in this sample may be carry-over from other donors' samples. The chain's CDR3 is CASSQDRLISGANVLTF. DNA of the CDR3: TGCGCCAGCAGCCAAGATCGTTTAATCTCTGGGGCCAACGTCCTGACTTTC.